This T cell receptor (beta chain) comes out of a study of CD8+ T cells in alopecia areata. The wider study: Scoring of severity for treated patients was based on percentage of affected scalp area.

It was cDNA, reverse transcribed from extracted RNA, that served as the sequencing template. TCRdb's table, derived via immunoSEQ multiplex PCR, lists solely in-frame clones and lacks some. Here the sample spans hundreds of thousands of clones, about 62% being singletons. The sample's treatment: oral pan-JAK inhibitor, 5-10 mg twice daily. The sequence came from a human donor with alopecia areata. This specimen consisted of CD4+ T cells sorted from blood, obtained at week 24, from a patient treated with tofacitinib.

The CDR3: CSAAAGGVNTEAFF. The CDR3 nucleotides are TGCAGCGCTGCTGCAGGGGGCGTGAACACTGAAGCTTTCTTT. The chain employs TRBV29-1 and TRBJ1-1, with 8 bases aligning to TRBD1. V gave up 7 bases and J gave up 0 bases; unmatched junction bases: 7. The CDR3 extends over 14 amino acids. Germline CDR1 and CDR2: SQVTM and ANQGSEA. The full variable domain, completed using reference TRBV29-1 and TRBJ1-1, is SAVISQKPSRDICQRGTSLTIQCQVDSQVTMMFWYRQQPGQSLTLIATANQGSEATYESGFVIDKFPISRPNLTFSTLTVSNMSPEDSSIYLCSAAAGGVNTEAFFGQGTRLTVV.